The rows below give T cell receptor beta chains drawn from one sample of a study of cytomegalovirus exposure and HLA in healthy donors. Profiling relied on immunoSEQ multiplex PCR, and the TCRdb table lists in-frame clones only, not all of them. The data show 150,000 to 180,000 clones, more than 75% seen once. The material sequenced was PBMCs. These TCRs come from a man younger than 45 in good health and CMV-seropositive. CDR3s include the opening cysteine and the closing phenylalanine or tryptophan. A D gene is named only where the DNA matches it firmly. Clone size is stated in some rows and not others, as once, few, many or a class when expanded.

clone_size: -
v_call: TRBV28
j_call: TRBJ1-2
d_call: -
cdr3_aa: CASSFAGAAPRNYGYTF
cdr3_nt: TGTGCCAGCAGTTTTGCGGGGGCAGCACCACGTAACTATGGCTACACCTTC

clone_size: once
v_call: TRBV6-4
j_call: TRBJ2-3
d_call: TRBD2
cdr3_aa: CASRALAGVGTDTQYF
cdr3_nt: TGTGCCAGCAGAGCTCTAGCGGGAGTTGGAACAGATACGCAGTATTTT

clone_size: -
v_call: TRBV9
j_call: TRBJ2-1
d_call: TRBD2
cdr3_aa: CASSVEVGTSGHNEQFF
cdr3_nt: TGTGCCAGCAGCGTAGAGGTTGGGACTAGCGGGCACAATGAGCAGTTCTTC

clone_size: -
v_call: TRBV9
j_call: TRBJ1-2
d_call: TRBD1
cdr3_aa: CASSQQGAHYGYTF
cdr3_nt: TGTGCCAGCAGCCAACAGGGGGCTCACTATGGCTACACCTTC

clone_size: -
v_call: TRBV5-1
j_call: TRBJ2-7
d_call: TRBD1
cdr3_aa: CASSLEMDRGPYEQYF
cdr3_nt: TGCGCCAGCAGCTTGGAAATGGACAGGGGACCATACGAGCAGTACTTC

clone_size: -
v_call: TRBV7-9
j_call: TRBJ1-4
d_call: -
cdr3_aa: CASRETTLSEKLFF
cdr3_nt: TGTGCCAGCAGAGAGACAACCCTCAGTGAAAAACTGTTTTTT

clone_size: -
v_call: TRBV19
j_call: TRBJ2-4
d_call: TRBD1
cdr3_aa: CASSIGGQGTLIAKNIQYF
cdr3_nt: TGTGCCAGTAGTATTGGTGGACAGGGAACCCTAATAGCCAAAAACATTCAGTACTTC

clone_size: -
v_call: TRBV5-1
j_call: TRBJ2-1
d_call: -
cdr3_aa: CASSLEDWDNEQFF
cdr3_nt: TGCGCCAGCAGCCTGGAAGACTGGGACAATGAGCAGTTCTTC

clone_size: -
v_call: TRBV7-8
j_call: TRBJ2-7
d_call: -
cdr3_aa: CASSLAITSGYEQYF
cdr3_nt: TGTGCCAGCAGCTTAGCTATAACATCCGGGTACGAGCAGTACTTC

clone_size: -
v_call: TRBV6-1
j_call: TRBJ1-3
d_call: -
cdr3_aa: CASIYGGDGNTIYF
cdr3_nt: TGTGCCAGCATCTACGGAGGGGATGGAAACACCATATATTTT

clone_size: -
v_call: TRBV6-6
j_call: TRBJ2-7
d_call: -
cdr3_aa: CASSYSISASGYEQYF
cdr3_nt: TGTGCCAGCAGTTACTCGATTTCGGCTAGTGGCTACGAGCAGTACTTC

clone_size: -
v_call: TRBV9
j_call: TRBJ1-1
d_call: -
cdr3_aa: CASSAAGNTEAFF
cdr3_nt: TGTGCCAGCAGCGCAGCAGGGAACACTGAAGCTTTCTTT

clone_size: -
v_call: TRBV5-6
j_call: TRBJ1-5
d_call: -
cdr3_aa: CASSRGGQPQHF
cdr3_nt: TGTGCCAGCAGCCGAGGAGGTCAGCCCCAGCATTTT

clone_size: -
v_call: TRBV5-1
j_call: TRBJ1-1
d_call: -
cdr3_aa: CASSLDLVRGRNTEAFF
cdr3_nt: TGCGCCAGCAGCTTGGATCTGGTCAGGGGAAGGAACACTGAAGCTTTCTTT

clone_size: -
v_call: TRBV25-1
j_call: TRBJ1-1
d_call: -
cdr3_aa: CASSESVGRAFF
cdr3_nt: TGTGCCAGCAGTGAATCTGTCGGTCGAGCTTTCTTT

clone_size: -
v_call: TRBV18
j_call: TRBJ2-5
d_call: -
cdr3_aa: CASSQGNQETQYF
cdr3_nt: TGTGCCAGCTCACAGGGGAACCAAGAGACCCAGTACTTC

clone_size: once
v_call: TRBV28
j_call: TRBJ2-7
d_call: TRBD2
cdr3_aa: CASRHGLAELSYEQYF
cdr3_nt: TGTGCCAGCAGACACGGACTAGCGGAACTCTCCTACGAGCAGTACTTC

clone_size: -
v_call: TRBV15
j_call: TRBJ1-1
d_call: -
cdr3_aa: CATSRATGNTEAFF
cdr3_nt: TGTGCCACCAGCAGGGCGACAGGGAACACTGAAGCTTTCTTT

clone_size: once
v_call: TRBV19
j_call: TRBJ1-1
d_call: TRBD1
cdr3_aa: CASSIKTGRRTEAFF
cdr3_nt: TGTGCCAGTAGTATTAAGACAGGGAGGAGGACTGAAGCTTTCTTT

clone_size: -
v_call: TRBV12-5
j_call: TRBJ1-1
d_call: -
cdr3_aa: CASTIVKGPVREAFF
cdr3_nt: TGTGCTAGTACTATCGTAAAGGGGCCCGTGAGGGAAGCTTTCTTT

clone_size: -
v_call: TRBV5-1
j_call: TRBJ1-2
d_call: TRBD1
cdr3_aa: CASSLRGTGDGYTF
cdr3_nt: TGCGCCAGCAGCTTAAGAGGGACAGGGGATGGCTACACCTTC

clone_size: -
v_call: TRBV19
j_call: TRBJ2-1
d_call: TRBD2
cdr3_aa: CASKRGLADTYNEQFF
cdr3_nt: TGTGCCAGTAAGAGGGGACTAGCGGATACCTACAATGAGCAGTTCTTC

clone_size: -
v_call: TRBV5-1
j_call: TRBJ1-1
d_call: -
cdr3_aa: CASSWVAGATEAFF
cdr3_nt: TGCGCCAGCAGCTGGGTGGCAGGGGCCACTGAAGCTTTCTTT

clone_size: -
v_call: TRBV9
j_call: TRBJ2-1
d_call: TRBD2
cdr3_aa: CASSVGGLASDEQFF
cdr3_nt: TGTGCCAGCAGCGTAGGGGGACTAGCTAGCGATGAGCAGTTCTTC

clone_size: -
v_call: TRBV6-4
j_call: TRBJ2-2
d_call: TRBD2
cdr3_aa: CASRSGTNTGELFF
cdr3_nt: TGTGCCAGCCGAAGCGGGACGAACACCGGGGAGCTGTTTTTT

clone_size: few
v_call: TRBV2
j_call: TRBJ2-1
d_call: TRBD1
cdr3_aa: CASRKTGEGSYNEQFF
cdr3_nt: TGTGCCAGCAGAAAAACAGGGGAAGGGTCCTACAATGAGCAGTTCTTC

clone_size: -
v_call: TRBV19
j_call: TRBJ2-5
d_call: -
cdr3_aa: CASSIGEEETQYF
cdr3_nt: TGTGCCAGTAGTATAGGGGAGGAGGAGACCCAGTACTTC

clone_size: -
v_call: TRBV6-4
j_call: TRBJ2-1
d_call: TRBD2
cdr3_aa: CASSPLAGVNNEQFF
cdr3_nt: TGTGCCAGCAGCCCACTAGCGGGAGTCAACAATGAGCAGTTCTTC

clone_size: -
v_call: TRBV2
j_call: TRBJ2-5
d_call: TRBD2
cdr3_aa: CASSDGLVLETQYF
cdr3_nt: TGTGCCAGCAGTGATGGACTAGTCTTAGAGACCCAGTACTTC

clone_size: -
v_call: TRBV6-1
j_call: TRBJ1-1
d_call: -
cdr3_aa: CASSEGRGGTEAFF
cdr3_nt: TGTGCCAGCAGTGAAGGGAGGGGTGGCACTGAAGCTTTCTTT

clone_size: -
v_call: TRBV29-1
j_call: TRBJ1-1
d_call: -
cdr3_aa: CSVVVSQSEAFF
cdr3_nt: TGCAGCGTTGTAGTTTCTCAATCTGAAGCTTTCTTT

clone_size: few
v_call: TRBV2
j_call: TRBJ2-5
d_call: TRBD1
cdr3_aa: CASSADRGLETQYF
cdr3_nt: TGTGCCAGCAGTGCGGACAGGGGGCTGGAGACCCAGTACTTC

clone_size: few
v_call: TRBV15
j_call: TRBJ1-1
d_call: -
cdr3_aa: CATSGHTEAFF
cdr3_nt: TGTGCCACCAGCGGGCACACTGAAGCTTTCTTT

clone_size: -
v_call: TRBV27
j_call: TRBJ2-7
d_call: TRBD1
cdr3_aa: CASSFRDSPYEQYF
cdr3_nt: TGTGCCAGCAGTTTCCGGGACAGTCCTTACGAGCAGTACTTC

clone_size: few
v_call: TRBV14
j_call: TRBJ1-3
d_call: -
cdr3_aa: CASSPNSLSGNTIYF
cdr3_nt: TGTGCCAGCAGCCCAAACAGCCTCTCTGGAAACACCATATATTTT

clone_size: -
v_call: TRBV11-2
j_call: TRBJ1-3
d_call: TRBD1
cdr3_aa: CASSLDGQGSGNTIYF
cdr3_nt: TGTGCCAGCAGCTTAGATGGACAGGGCTCTGGAAACACCATATATTTT